Shown below are 23 T cell receptor beta chains from a single sample sequenced in a study of cytomegalovirus exposure and HLA in healthy donors. Primers for the PCR totalled 60 Vbeta and 13 Jbeta. Only in-frame clones appear in the TCRdb table, and some are missing; sequencing was by immunoSEQ multiplex PCR. The data show approximately 110,000 clones, less than 80% seen once. The sequencing input was PBMCs. These receptors were obtained from a woman aged 35 to 49 in good health and CMV-seronegative.

The chain combines TRBV19 with TRBJ2-1; D is unresolved. This CDR3 contains 11 residues. The V and J ends lost 3 bases and 9 bases respectively, with 6 bases between them. Germline assignment: CDR1 LNHDA and CDR2 SQIVND (reference sequence). CDR3 sequence (DNA): TGTGCCAGTAGTATTGGCAGTGAGCAGTTCTTC. This codes for CASSIGSEQFF.

The chain recombines TRBV4-1 with TRBJ1-1, with D tentatively TRBD1 (5 bases). Trimming removed 3 bases at V and 1 base at J, with 6 bases between. The CDR3 is made up of 13 amino acids. Germline V gives CDR1 MGHRA, CDR2 YSYEKL. CDR3 protein: CASSQGPNTEAFF. CDR3 DNA sequence: TGCGCCAGCAGCCAGGGGCCGAACACTGAAGCTTTCTTT.

This chain joins TRBV7-2 and TRBJ2-3; 9 nucleotides align to TRBD2. J gave up 6 bases and V 5 bases, and 6 bases lay outside the gene matches. The CDR3 has 14 residues. The germline CDR1 and CDR2 sequences are SGHTA and FQGNSA. The CDR3 loop is CASSLSGSRDTQYF. DNA of the CDR3: TGTGCCAGCAGCCTTAGCGGGAGTCGGGATACGCAGTATTTT.

This clone came up once. The junction differs from germline at one of its ends, possibly a read error. This sequence joins TRBV7-9 and TRBJ2-2; TRBD2 aligns across 8 bases. Germline CDR1 SEHNR, CDR2 FQNEAQ (reference sequence). There are 16 residues in the CDR3. The CDR3 nucleotides read TGTTCCAGCACCTTTTCGGGAGGGAAGGGTGCCGGGGAGCTGTTTTTT. Translating it yields CSSTFSGGKGAGELFF.

Concerning this clone: The conserved phenylalanine or tryptophan is not found at the CDR3 terminus, so this likely reflects a read error. The limits of the CDR3 on the DNA are not certain, so only TCRdb's listed CDR3 is given. The chain recombines TRBV6-1 with TRBJ1-2; no check of the table's D call, TRBD1, against the DNA was made. The CDR3 is 13 amino acids in total, end residues counted. CDR1 and CDR2 from the germline V gene are MNHNS and SASEGT. CDR3 loop: CASSGGPDTHALV.

This chain uses TRBV12-5 with TRBJ2-1; the D gene is possibly TRBD2 (5 bases). Trimming left V 0 bases short and J 0 bases short, with 15 bases between. CDR3 length: 18 residues. Germline loops: CDR1 LGHNT, CDR2 FRNRAP. In DNA, the CDR3 is TGTGCTAGTGGTTTGGTACAAGAGGGAATCCCCTCCTACAATGAGCAGTTCTTC. It specifies CASGLVQEGIPSYNEQFF. The whole variable domain, filled in from reference TRBV12-5 and TRBJ2-1, reads DARVTQTPRHKVTEMGQEVTMRCQPILGHNTVFWYRQTMMQGLELLAYFRNRAPLDDSGMPKDRFSAEMPDATLATLKIQPSEPRDSAVYFCASGLVQEGIPSYNEQFFGPGTRLTVL.

The chain couples TRBV9 to TRBJ2-1; 11 bases agree with TRBD2. The CDR3 spans 19 residues. Germline assignment: CDR1 SGDLS and CDR2 YYNGEE. V was pared by 4 bases and J by 6 bases, with 18 bases of the junction left unmatched. CDR3: CASSPKRLAGPLSGNEQFF. CDR3 bases: TGTGCCAGCAGCCCAAAGCGACTAGCGGGACCTCTGTCCGGCAATGAGCAGTTCTTC.

The rearrangement joins TRBV18 to TRBJ2-7; D uncertain. Trimming left V 5 bases short and J 2 bases short, with 19 bases between. The germline V gene encodes CDR1 KGHSH and CDR2 LQKENI. The CDR3 totals 16 residues. The CDR3 spells CASSTSGSSVPYEQYF. DNA for the CDR3: TGTGCCAGCTCAACCTCAGGCTCTTCCGTCCCCTACGAGCAGTACTTC.

J is TRBJ1-1 and V is TRBV30, with D hard to call. With 7 bases removed from V and 0 bases from J, the gap between germline ends came to 9 bases. The CDR3 is made up of 12 amino acids. Per germline, CDR1 GTSNPN and CDR2 SVGIG (reference sequence). CDR3 residues: CALKDMNTEAFF. DNA for the CDR3: TGTGCCTTGAAAGACATGAACACTGAAGCTTTCTTT.

DNA of the CDR3: TGTGCCAGCAGCAGGGGTTACGAGCAGTACTTC. The encoded protein is CASSRGYEQYF. J is TRBJ2-7 and V is TRBV7-2; maybe TRBD1 (5 bases). Trimming removed 5 bases at V and 4 bases at J, with 6 bases between. Looked up from germline, CDR1 is SGHTA and CDR2 is FQGNSA. The CDR3 loop spans 11 amino acids.

The chain joins TRBV28 to TRBJ2-7; perhaps TRBD2 as D (6 bases). The CDR3 is 17 residues long. The germline V and J ends were trimmed by 6 bases and 2 bases, with 23 bases remaining between them. Looked up from germline, CDR1 is MDHEN and CDR2 is SYDVKM. The CDR3, as DNA: TGTGCCAGCAGGCCCCCCCAGCGGGCGGGACTTACCTACGAGCAGTACTTC. This translates into CASRPPQRAGLTYEQYF.

The chain carries TRBV2 and TRBJ2-2, with TRBD2 as a possible D gene (7 bases). Between the trimmed V and J ends, which lost 5 bases and 4 bases, there was a span of 14 bases. The CDR3 runs to 15 residues. CDR1 and CDR2 from the germline V gene are SNHLY and FYNNEI. In DNA, the CDR3 is TGTGCCAGCAGTAAACGGGGGGCGCGCACCGGGGAGCTGTTTTTT. Its translation: CASSKRGARTGELFF.

The chain has TRBV5-1 and TRBJ2-7; 10 nucleotides match TRBD2. The CDR3 sequence is 15 residues long. Looked up from germline, CDR1 is SGHRS and CDR2 is YFSETQ. The V and J ends lost 0 bases and 6 bases, in that order; junction bases with no gene match: 6. The CDR3 DNA is TGCGCCAGCAGCTTGGAAGCGGGAGGGCCTTCCGAGCAGTACTTC. Translated: CASSLEAGGPSEQYF.

The chain recombines TRBV5-4 with TRBJ2-6; 10 nucleotides align to TRBD1. The CDR3 has 20 residues. The germline gives CDR1 SGHNT, CDR2 YYREEE (reference sequence). J was trimmed by 1 base and V by 4 bases; bases with no gene match: 14. CDR3 sequence: CASSPGALGQGWSGANVLTF. DNA for the CDR3: TGTGCCAGCAGCCCGGGAGCTCTGGGACAGGGGTGGTCTGGGGCCAACGTCCTGACTTTC.

This chain uses TRBV28 with TRBJ2-5; 10 nucleotides line up with TRBD2. This CDR3 is 15 amino acids long. Germline trimming cut 5 bases from V and 4 bases from J; bases unmatched to any gene: 7. The germline CDR1 and CDR2 sequences are MDHEN and SYDVKM. CDR3 nucleotides: TGTGCCAGCAGTGCCGCCGGGACTAGCGTAGAGACCCAGTACTTC. It codes for CASSAAGTSVETQYF.

The chain carries TRBV28 and TRBJ2-1; 7 bases match TRBD2. This CDR3 is built from 13 residues. Losses at the gene ends were 2 bases for V and 6 bases for J; bases not matched to a gene: 1. Per the germline V gene, CDR1 is MDHEN and CDR2 is SYDVKM. The CDR3: CASSLGGGNEQFF. CDR3 DNA sequence: TGTGCCAGCAGTTTAGGGGGGGGCAATGAGCAGTTCTTC.

This clone was found a few times. The rearrangement links TRBV2 to TRBJ2-3, with TRBD1 identical over 10 bases. CDR3 length: 15 amino acids. The germline V gene encodes CDR1 SNHLY and CDR2 FYNNEI. V gave up 6 bases and J gave up 3 bases; unmatched junction bases: 6. CDR3 amino acids: CASSLGTGVTDTQYF. For the CDR3, the DNA is TGTGCCAGCAGCCTAGGGACAGGGGTTACAGATACGCAGTATTTT.

This clone was counted once. This chain links TRBV10-3 with TRBJ2-7; 7 bases match TRBD1. Germline V CDR1 and CDR2: ENHRY, SYGVKD. CDR3 size: 14 residues. Trimming removed 2 bases from V and 4 bases from J; junction bases left unmatched: 5. The CDR3 loop is CAISEMAGGYEQYF. DNA for the CDR3: TGTGCCATCAGTGAGATGGCAGGGGGATACGAGCAGTACTTC.

This clone was seen at least ten times. The V and J genes are TRBV7-5 and TRBJ1-1; the table assigns TRBD1, which was not confirmed against the DNA. TRBV7-5 is assigned pseudogene status. The length of the CDR3 is 16 residues. The CDR3 bases are TGTGTCAGAAGCTCCTCCCTGGACAGGGTAAGAACTGAAGCTTTCTTT. Encoded protein: CVRSSSLDRVRTEAFF.

The chain has TRBV7-2 and TRBJ1-5; D may be TRBD1 (5 bases). V dropped 3 bases and J dropped 4 bases, with 10 bases sitting between them. There are 14 residues in the CDR3. Germline CDR1 is SGHTA and CDR2 is FQGNSA. The CDR3: CASSFRGWNQPQHF. In DNA, the CDR3 is TGTGCCAGCAGCTTCCGGGGGTGGAATCAGCCCCAGCATTTT.

The V and J genes are TRBV10-1 and TRBJ2-3; 7 nucleotides agree with TRBD2. Germline-derived CDR1 and CDR2 are WNHNN and SYGVQD (reference sequence). The CDR3 totals 14 residues. The junction had 9 bases not matched to a gene; V was cut back by 8 bases and J by 4 bases. The DNA of the CDR3 is TGCGCCAGCCACCTAGGGAGGGATGCAGATACGCAGTATTTT. Translation: CASHLGRDADTQYF.

The chain combines TRBV10-3 with TRBJ1-6; the D is unclear. Germline-derived CDR1 and CDR2 are ENHRY and SYGVKD. This CDR3 is built from 16 residues. The V gene lost 9 bases and the J gene lost 7 bases, with 22 bases spanning the gap. The CDR3 protein is CAIVAGDRSHNSPLHF. For the CDR3, the DNA is TGTGCCATTGTGGCGGGAGACCGGAGCCACAATTCACCCCTCCACTTT.

This chain joins TRBV7-9 and TRBJ2-3; 7 bases match TRBD2. The CDR3 is 16 residues long. The V gene's germline CDR1 is SEHNR and CDR2 FQNEAQ (reference sequence). Trimming took 0 bases from V and 8 from J; bases not matched to a gene: 11. CDR3: CASSLALAGAWGTQYF. The CDR3, as DNA: TGTGCCAGCAGCTTAGCTTTGGCGGGAGCCTGGGGTACGCAGTATTTT.